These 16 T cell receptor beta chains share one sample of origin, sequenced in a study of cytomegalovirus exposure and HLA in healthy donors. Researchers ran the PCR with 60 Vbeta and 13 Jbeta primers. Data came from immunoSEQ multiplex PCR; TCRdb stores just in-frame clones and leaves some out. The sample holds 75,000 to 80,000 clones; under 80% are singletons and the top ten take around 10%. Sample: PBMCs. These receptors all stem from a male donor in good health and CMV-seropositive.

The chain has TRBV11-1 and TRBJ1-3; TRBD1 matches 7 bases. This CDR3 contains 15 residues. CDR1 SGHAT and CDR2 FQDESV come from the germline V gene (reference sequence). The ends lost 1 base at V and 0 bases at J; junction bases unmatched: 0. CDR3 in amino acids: CASSLGDSSGNTIYF. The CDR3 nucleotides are TGTGCCAGCAGCTTAGGGGACAGCTCTGGAAACACCATATATTTT.

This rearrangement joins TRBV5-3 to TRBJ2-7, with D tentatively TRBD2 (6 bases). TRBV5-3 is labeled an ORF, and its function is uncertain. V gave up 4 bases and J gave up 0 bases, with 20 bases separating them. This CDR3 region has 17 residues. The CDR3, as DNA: TGTGCCAGAAGCCTGGATACCGGAGGGCGCAGCTCCTACGAGCAGTACTTC. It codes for CARSLDTGGRSSYEQYF.

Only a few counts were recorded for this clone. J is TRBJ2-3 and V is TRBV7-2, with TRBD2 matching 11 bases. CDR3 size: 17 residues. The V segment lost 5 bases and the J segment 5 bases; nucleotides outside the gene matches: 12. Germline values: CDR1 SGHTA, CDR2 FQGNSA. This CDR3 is CASSRIAGGPYEDTQYF. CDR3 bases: TGTGCCAGCAGCAGGATAGCGGGGGGGCCGTATGAAGATACGCAGTATTTT.

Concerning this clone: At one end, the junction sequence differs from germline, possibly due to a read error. As DNA, the CDR3 is TGTTCCAGCAGCTTGGGCGTACCCCCGGGAACGCCGCGATATGGCTACACCTTC. It is translated as CSSSLGVPPGTPRYGYTF. This sequence joins TRBV7-9 and TRBJ1-2; D not resolved. The CDR3 covers 18 residues. CDR1 SEHNR and CDR2 FQNEAQ come from the germline V gene (reference sequence).

CDR3 region: CASSLPRRGDTQYF. CDR3 nucleotide sequence: TGTGCCAGCAGCTTGCCCAGGAGGGGAGATACGCAGTATTTT. This sequence joins TRBV5-6 and TRBJ2-3; tentatively, D is TRBD2 (6 bases). The CDR3 sequence is 14 residues long. Per the germline V gene, CDR1 is SGHDT and CDR2 is YYEEEE. Trimming took 1 base from V and 5 from J, leaving 11 bases between them.

The CDR3, as DNA: TGTGCCAGCAGCCCCCGGCGAGGCCGGGTCCCGAACACTGAAGCTTTCTTT. Translation gives CASSPRRGRVPNTEAFF. The chain has TRBV27 and TRBJ1-1; D uncertain. The germline CDR1 and CDR2 sequences are MNHEY and SMNVEV (reference sequence). CDR3 size: 17 residues. Trimming took 6 bases from V and 1 from J, leaving 21 bases between them.

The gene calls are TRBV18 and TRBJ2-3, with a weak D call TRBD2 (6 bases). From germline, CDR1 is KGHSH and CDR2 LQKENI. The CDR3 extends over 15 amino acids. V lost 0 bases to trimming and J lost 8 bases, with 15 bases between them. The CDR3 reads CASSPPTRSSRTQYF. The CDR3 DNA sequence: TGTGCCAGCTCACCACCGACTAGATCGAGTCGTACGCAGTATTTT.

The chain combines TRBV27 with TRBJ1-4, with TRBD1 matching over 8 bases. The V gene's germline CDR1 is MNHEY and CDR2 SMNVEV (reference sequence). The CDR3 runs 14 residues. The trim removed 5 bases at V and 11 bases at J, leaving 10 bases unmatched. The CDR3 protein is CASSLDRVSGKLFF. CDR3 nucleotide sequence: TGTGCCAGCAGTCTGGACAGGGTCTCTGGGAAACTGTTTTTT.

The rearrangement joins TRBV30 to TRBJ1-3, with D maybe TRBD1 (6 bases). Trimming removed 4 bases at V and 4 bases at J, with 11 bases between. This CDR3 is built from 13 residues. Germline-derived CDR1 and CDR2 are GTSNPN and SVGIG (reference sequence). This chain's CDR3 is CAWILRGGNTIYF. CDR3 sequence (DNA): TGTGCCTGGATCCTCAGGGGAGGAAACACCATATATTTT.

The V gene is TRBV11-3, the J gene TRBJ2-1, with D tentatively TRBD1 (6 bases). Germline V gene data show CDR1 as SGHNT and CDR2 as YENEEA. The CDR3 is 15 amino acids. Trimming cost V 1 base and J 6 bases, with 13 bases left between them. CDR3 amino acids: CASSLGTGWGNEQFF. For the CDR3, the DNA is TGTGCCAGCAGCTTAGGAACAGGGTGGGGCAATGAGCAGTTCTTC.

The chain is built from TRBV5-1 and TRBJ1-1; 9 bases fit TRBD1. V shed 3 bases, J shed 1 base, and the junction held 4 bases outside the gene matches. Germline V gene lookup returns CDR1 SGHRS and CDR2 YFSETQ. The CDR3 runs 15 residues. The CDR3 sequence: CASSYRTGANTEAFF. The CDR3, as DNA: TGCGCCAGCAGCTACCGGACAGGGGCGAACACTGAAGCTTTCTTT. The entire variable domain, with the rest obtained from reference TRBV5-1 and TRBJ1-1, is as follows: KAGVTQTPRYLIKTRGQQVTLSCSPISGHRSVSWYQQTPGQGLQFLFEYFSETQRNKGNFPGRFSGRQFSNSRSEMNVSTLELGDSALYLCASSYRTGANTEAFFGQGTRLTVV.

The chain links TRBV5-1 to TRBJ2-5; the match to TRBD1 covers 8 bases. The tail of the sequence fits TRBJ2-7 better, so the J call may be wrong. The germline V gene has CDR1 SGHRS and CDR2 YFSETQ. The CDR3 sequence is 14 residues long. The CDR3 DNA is TGCGCCAGCAGCCCCCTTAACAGGGGGGTCGAGCAGTACTTC. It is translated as CASSPLNRGVEQYF.

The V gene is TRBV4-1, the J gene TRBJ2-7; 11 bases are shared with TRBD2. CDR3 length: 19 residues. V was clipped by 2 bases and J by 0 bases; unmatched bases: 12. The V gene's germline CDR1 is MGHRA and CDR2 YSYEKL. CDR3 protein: CASSQQQSASGRSSYEQYF. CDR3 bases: TGCGCCAGCAGCCAACAACAGTCGGCTAGCGGGAGGAGCTCCTACGAGCAGTACTTC.

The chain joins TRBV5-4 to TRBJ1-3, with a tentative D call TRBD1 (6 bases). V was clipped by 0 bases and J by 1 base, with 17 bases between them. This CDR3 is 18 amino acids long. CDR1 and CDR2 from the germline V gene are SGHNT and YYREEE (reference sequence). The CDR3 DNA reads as TGTGCCAGCAGCTTGGCTGGTCTGGGGGCTAGGTCTGGAAACACCATATATTTT. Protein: CASSLAGLGARSGNTIYF.

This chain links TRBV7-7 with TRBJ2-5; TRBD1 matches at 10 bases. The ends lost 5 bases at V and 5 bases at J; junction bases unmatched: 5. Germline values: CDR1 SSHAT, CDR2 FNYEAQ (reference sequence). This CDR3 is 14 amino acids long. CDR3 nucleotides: TGTGCCAGCAGCAAGGACAGGGGGGGGGAGACCCAGTACTTC. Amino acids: CASSKDRGGETQYF.

The CDR3 is CASRKQGSNTGELFF. The DNA of the CDR3 is TGCGCCAGCAGAAAACAGGGGTCTAACACCGGGGAGCTGTTTTTT. V is TRBV4-1 and J is TRBJ2-2, with TRBD1 matching 7 bases. The CDR3 length is 15 residues. Germline V CDR1 and CDR2: MGHRA, YSYEKL. The V and J ends lost 6 bases and 2 bases, in that order; junction bases with no gene match: 6.